These 10 T cell receptor beta chains came from one sample sequenced in a study of shared clonotypes between healthy human individuals (dated by TCRdb to the early 2020s). Libraries came from the immunoSEQ multiplex PCR assay. In TCRdb, the immuneACCESS table is reduced to in-frame sequences with V and J assigned. These tables do not hold every clone; where another copy was compared, an unresolved V gene accounts for under half, and the others remain unexplained. Present in this sample are roughly 700,000 clones, over 65% of which were seen just once. More than 1.5% of the sample goes to the ten largest clones. Specimen: memory CD4+ T cells sorted from blood. This sample's cell subset or site label indicates: CD45RA-negative fraction. The receptors here all came from a woman between 25 and 40 years old in good health.

The rearrangement links TRBV25-1 to TRBJ2-7; tentative D call: TRBD1 (5 bases). Germline assignment: CDR1 MGHDK and CDR2 SYGVNS. The CDR3 runs 17 residues. With 5 bases removed from V and 3 bases from J, the gap between germline ends came to 23 bases. The CDR3 sequence is CASSSRGTASPHYEQYF. For the CDR3, the DNA is TGTGCCAGCAGTTCTAGGGGCACAGCGTCACCCCACTACGAGCAGTACTTC.

In its sample, this clone was seen a few times. The chain carries TRBV4-1 and TRBJ2-5; D not resolved. Trimming took off 1 base at V and 5 bases at J, with 17 bases between the two ends. The CDR3 is 16 amino acids. Germline V gives CDR1 MGHRA, CDR2 YSYEKL. CDR3 region: CASSQVAGATRETQYF. The DNA for the CDR3 is TGCGCCAGCAGCCAAGTAGCTGGAGCCACCCGGGAGACCCAGTACTTC.

The rearrangement links TRBV19 to TRBJ2-2; D perhaps matches TRBD2 (5 bases). The V end lost 3 bases, the J end lost 4 bases, and 12 bases lay between the germline ends. This CDR3 spans 15 amino acids. Germline V CDR1 and CDR2: LNHDA, SQIVND (reference sequence). CDR3 coding DNA: TGTGCCAGTAGTATGAGAGGGTTCAGCACCGGGGAGCTGTTTTTT. Translating it yields CASSMRGFSTGELFF.

Comments on this clone: The same CDR3 can be traced to other DNA sequences in this sample. The chain carries TRBV5-4 and TRBJ1-1; D not certain. This CDR3 spans 14 amino acids. Trimming cost V 0 bases and J 5 bases, with 11 bases left between them. Germline V gene sequence: CDR1 SGHNT, CDR2 YYREEE (reference sequence). DNA for the CDR3: TGTGCCAGCAGCTTGGCGTATTCAGGTACTGAAGCTTTCTTT. Its protein product is CASSLAYSGTEAFF.

The rearrangement links TRBV29-1 to TRBJ1-1; possibly TRBD1 for D (6 bases). V lost 6 bases to trimming and J lost 5 bases, with 13 bases between them. Germline V lookup: CDR1 SQVTM, CDR2 ANQGSEA. The CDR3 consists of 12 residues. CDR3 sequence (DNA): TGCAGCGTCGTTGACAGGCGGACTGAAGCTTTCTTT. It is translated as CSVVDRRTEAFF.

This chain connects TRBV14 to TRBJ2-1; perhaps TRBD1 as D (5 bases). The CDR3 has 12 amino acids. Trimming cost V 0 bases and J 13 bases, with 10 bases left between them. Per germline, CDR1 SGHDN and CDR2 FVKESK. CDR3 sequence reads: CASSQDRQLQFF. In DNA, the CDR3 is TGTGCCAGCAGCCAAGATCGACAGCTCCAGTTCTTC.

Comments on this clone: Other DNA variants within this sample encode the same CDR3. This sequence joins TRBV19 and TRBJ2-5, with 13 bases identical to TRBD2. The CDR3 totals 15 residues. Germline trimming cut 6 bases from V and 4 bases from J; bases unmatched to any gene: 5. In germline, CDR1 is LNHDA, CDR2 SQIVND (reference sequence). This CDR3 reads CASSGLAGVGETQYF. The CDR3 bases are TGTGCCAGTAGCGGACTAGCGGGAGTGGGAGAGACCCAGTACTTC.

The chain joins TRBV27 to TRBJ2-2, with no clear D. The CDR3 contains 16 residues. V was shortened by 6 bases and J by 7 bases, with 21 bases between the two germline ends. Per the germline V gene, CDR1 is MNHEY and CDR2 is SMNVEV (reference sequence). CDR3 in amino acids: CASSWLVSVPGGELFF. The CDR3 DNA follows: TGTGCCAGCAGCTGGCTAGTATCGGTTCCGGGCGGGGAGCTGTTTTTT.

This clone was detected a few times. The chain employs TRBV20-1 and TRBJ1-1; a weak D match, TRBD1 (5 bases). Per germline, CDR1 DFQATT and CDR2 SNEGSKA (reference sequence). Trimming removed 5 bases at V and 11 bases at J, with 12 bases between. This CDR3 comprises 10 residues. The CDR3 DNA reads as TGCAGTGCTTGGGACTTCGGTGCTTTCTTT. Residues: CSAWDFGAFF.

As regards this clone: The junction differs from germline at one of its ends, possibly a read error. The rearrangement links TRBV25-1 to TRBJ2-6, with a weak D call TRBD1 (5 bases). Looked up from germline, CDR1 is MGHDK and CDR2 is SYGVNS. The CDR3 covers 14 residues. DNA for the CDR3: TGTGCCAGCACCGAATCCTCTGGGGCCAACGCCCTGACTTTC. Amino acid sequence: CASTESSGANALTF.